Following are 23 T cell receptor beta chains from one sample sequenced in a study of T-cell reconstitution after alpha-beta-depleted transplantation in children. During its preparation, the TCRbeta library received unique molecular identifiers. TCRdb independently ran MiXCR on the PCR reads; one entry per CDR3 protein. This sample yields roughly 590,000 distinct CDR3 sequences, of which approximately 16% are seen a single time; approximately 1.1% belongs to the top ten. The specimen comprised PBMCs from the stem cell graft donor, sampled from the stem cell graft. Every receptor here comes from a human donor who donated a stem cell graft to a child with acute myeloid leukemia.

Comment on this clonotype: This clone may be a read error of a much larger clone one base away. This chain uses TRBV7-2 with TRBJ1-2, with 7 bases aligning to TRBD1. The CDR3 extends over 16 amino acids. Looked up from germline, CDR1 is SGHTA and CDR2 is FQGNSA. The CDR3 loop is CASSLVSGQPLYGCTF. CDR3 in DNA: TGTGCCAGCAGCTTAGTATCGGGACAGCCCCTCTATGGCTGCACCTTC.

In this sample, this clonotype turned up many times. This chain links TRBV20-1 with TRBJ2-7; D ambiguous. This CDR3 region has 12 residues. Trimming removed 4 bases at V and 2 bases at J, with 9 bases between. The germline V gene encodes CDR1 DFQATT and CDR2 SNEGSKA (reference sequence). CDR3 loop: CSATYSTYEQYF. CDR3 DNA: TGCAGTGCTACTTACTCTACCTACGAGCAGTACTTC.

This clonotype was recorded many times. The chain employs TRBV20-1 and TRBJ2-5, with a weak D call TRBD2 (5 bases). The CDR3 covers 14 residues. Germline V gene lookup returns CDR1 DFQATT and CDR2 SNEGSKA (reference sequence). Trimming took 0 bases from V and 0 from J, leaving 8 bases between them. The chain's CDR3 is CSARDRRYQETQYF. The CDR3 bases are TGCAGTGCTAGAGATCGGAGGTACCAAGAGACCCAGTACTTC.

The chain joins TRBV19 to TRBJ2-1, with 10 nucleotides matching TRBD2. Germline V gene lookup returns CDR1 LNHDA and CDR2 SQIVND (reference sequence). V lost 5 bases to trimming and J lost 5 bases; unmatched junction nucleotides: 9. This CDR3 region has 16 residues. DNA for the CDR3: TGTGCCAGTAGTCTCATGACTAGCGGGCGTAACAATGAGCAGTTCTTC. This encodes CASSLMTSGRNNEQFF.

This chain connects TRBV27 to TRBJ2-3, with D perhaps TRBD1 (5 bases). Trimming left V 3 bases short and J 3 bases short, with 10 bases between. Germline assignment: CDR1 MNHEY and CDR2 SMNVEV (reference sequence). The CDR3 length is 14 residues. This CDR3 is CASSLTPGTDTQYF. The CDR3 DNA sequence: TGTGCCAGCAGTTTGACGCCAGGGACAGATACGCAGTATTTT.

V gene TRBV6-5 combines with J gene TRBJ1-5; D gene unclear. Trimming stripped 2 bases from V and 0 bases from J, with 5 bases between. CDR1 is MNHEY, CDR2 SVGAGI, per germline. The CDR3 runs 14 residues. CDR3 coding DNA: TGTGCCAGCAGTTACGACAATAGCAATCAGCCCCAGCATTTT. Translated, it gives CASSYDNSNQPQHF.

This clonotype was observed at least ten times. The chain carries TRBV11-2 and TRBJ2-5; 7 bases align to TRBD1. V shed 2 bases and J 3 bases; nucleotides not matched to a gene: 3. There are 14 residues in the CDR3. CDR1 is SGHAT and CDR2 is FQNNGV in the germline V gene. CDR3 in DNA: TGTGCCAGCAGCTTAACCGGACAGGAAGAGACCCAGTACTTC. Translating gives CASSLTGQEETQYF.

The genes are TRBV7-2 and TRBJ2-1, with TRBD2 matching over 9 bases. The V gene end was trimmed by 5 bases and the J gene end by 7 bases; junction bases not matched to a gene: 3. The germline CDR1 and CDR2 sequences are SGHTA and FQGNSA. This CDR3 is 13 amino acids long. In nucleotides, the CDR3 is TGTGCCAGCAGCGGGACTAGCCTGAATGAGCAGTTCTTC. This gives the protein CASSGTSLNEQFF.

In this sample, this clonotype turned up many times. V and J are TRBV20-1 and TRBJ2-5; TRBD2 matches 9 bases. CDR3 length: 13 residues. V lost 5 bases, J lost 2 bases, and 3 bases stayed unmatched. Germline CDR1 is DFQATT and CDR2 is SNEGSKA (reference sequence). The chain's CDR3 is CSAETSGQETQYF. CDR3 nucleotide sequence: TGCAGTGCTGAGACTAGCGGTCAAGAGACCCAGTACTTC.

In its sample, this clonotype was seen many times. The rearrangement uses TRBV7-2 and TRBJ2-2; TRBD2 agrees at 7 bases. The germline gives CDR1 SGHTA, CDR2 FQGNSA. V shed 1 base and J 5 bases; nucleotides not matched to a gene: 1. This CDR3 is built from 14 residues. CDR3 loop: CASSLVGGTGELFF. The CDR3 DNA sequence: TGTGCCAGCAGCTTAGTCGGGGGGACCGGGGAGCTGTTTTTT. Full variable domain (rest looked up from reference TRBV7-2 and TRBJ2-2): GAGVSQSPSNKVTEKGKDVELRCDPISGHTALYWYRQSLGQGLEFLIYFQGNSAPDKSGLPSDRFSAERTGGSVSTLTIQRTQQEDSAVYLCASSLVGGTGELFFGEGSRLTVL.

This clonotype was seen many times. The rearrangement uses TRBV12-3 or TRBV12-4 and TRBJ1-5; 10 positions agree with TRBD1. This CDR3 region has 17 residues. V was pared by 6 bases and J by 3 bases, with 11 bases of the junction left unmatched. The CDR3 DNA reads as TGTGCCAGCAGCCCTCGAGACGGGACAGGGGTCAATCAGCCCCAGCATTTT. Translated, it gives CASSPRDGTGVNQPQHF.

To note about this clonotype: This may come from a read error, since a much larger clone is one base off. This chain connects TRBV20-1 to TRBJ1-4; D might be TRBD1 (6 bases). CDR3 length equals 12 residues. Germline lookup yields CDR1 DFQATT and CDR2 SNEGSKA (reference sequence). For the CDR3, the DNA is TGCGGGGCCACAGGGTGTAATGAAAAACTGTTTTTT. This codes for CGATGCNEKLFF.

V usage is TRBV27 and J usage is TRBJ2-7; the D gene is possibly TRBD2 (6 bases). CDR3 length: 14 residues. V gave up 2 bases and J gave up 0 bases, with 8 bases separating them. From germline, CDR1 is MNHEY and CDR2 SMNVEV (reference sequence). CDR3 in amino acids: CASSLLARSYEQYF. The CDR3 DNA sequence: TGTGCCAGCAGTTTACTAGCGCGCTCCTACGAGCAGTACTTC.

This clonotype was seen a handful of times. The V gene is TRBV6-1, the J gene TRBJ2-3; maybe TRBD1 (6 bases). Trimming removed 8 bases from V and 2 bases from J, with 20 bases in between. Looked up from germline, CDR1 is MNHNS and CDR2 is SASEGT. There are 16 residues in the CDR3. The CDR3 nucleotides read TGTGCCAGCTATCCTAAGGACAGATTATACACAGATACGCAGTATTTT. Translated: CASYPKDRLYTDTQYF.

The V call is TRBV20-1, the J call TRBJ1-6; no firm D call. V was cut by 0 bases and J by 0 bases, with 24 bases left in between. The length of the CDR3 is 21 residues. CDR1 and CDR2 (germline): DFQATT, SNEGSKA (reference sequence). This chain's CDR3 is CSARDQEHAGSRSSYNSPLHF. The CDR3 nucleotides are TGCAGTGCTAGAGATCAGGAACACGCTGGATCACGGAGCTCCTATAATTCACCCCTCCACTTT.

This clonotype was seen ten or more times. This chain's CDR3 is CSAPSGGNQPQHF. In DNA, the CDR3 is TGCAGTGCACCTTCGGGAGGGAATCAGCCCCAGCATTTT. The chain couples TRBV20-1 to TRBJ1-5; D uncertain. Germline-derived CDR1 and CDR2 are DFQATT and SNEGSKA (reference sequence). This CDR3 is built from 13 residues. V dropped 6 bases and J dropped 4 bases, with 13 bases sitting between them.

This clonotype occurred many times. The rearrangement links TRBV6-5 to TRBJ1-2, with TRBD1 identical over 7 bases. V dropped 6 bases and J dropped 1; count of bases not matched to a gene: 8. The CDR3 loop spans 15 amino acids. Looked up from germline, CDR1 is MNHEY and CDR2 is SVGAGI. The CDR3 here is CASSPTRDSNYGYTF. CDR3 DNA sequence: TGTGCCAGCAGCCCAACCAGGGACAGTAACTATGGCTACACCTTC.

This clonotype was seen more than once but under ten times. This rearrangement joins TRBV6-1 to TRBJ2-7, with TRBD1 matching 7 bases. The CDR3 sequence is 13 residues long. With V trimmed by 8 bases and J by 0 bases, 4 bases remained unmatched. Looked up from germline, CDR1 is MNHNS and CDR2 is SASEGT. CDR3 sequence reads: CASGGQHSYEQYF. The CDR3 DNA follows: TGTGCCAGCGGGGGACAGCACTCCTACGAGCAGTACTTC.

This clonotype was counted a few times. This rearrangement joins TRBV12-3 or TRBV12-4 to TRBJ2-7; D is unclear. CDR3 length: 14 amino acids. The V and J ends lost 1 base and 1 base respectively, with 8 bases between them. The CDR3 coding sequence is TGTGCCAGCAGTTTAGATTCAGTATCCTACGAGCAGTACTTC. Protein: CASSLDSVSYEQYF.

The chain joins TRBV18 to TRBJ2-2, with unresolved D. Germline CDR1 is KGHSH and CDR2 is LQKENI. V dropped 2 bases and J dropped 0 bases, with 7 bases sitting between them. The CDR3 length is 15 residues. This CDR3 reads CASSPSSPNTGELFF. The DNA of the CDR3 is TGTGCCAGCTCACCAAGCAGTCCGAACACCGGGGAGCTGTTTTTT.

The gene calls are TRBV30 and TRBJ2-7; 7 positions match TRBD1. Looked up from germline, CDR1 is GTSNPN and CDR2 is SVGIG (reference sequence). This CDR3 is 13 amino acids long. The V segment lost 1 base and the J segment 4 bases; nucleotides outside the gene matches: 4. In DNA form, the CDR3 reads TGTGCCTGGAGTGCTTACAGGGGTTACGAGCAGTACTTC. The encoded protein is CAWSAYRGYEQYF.

This clonotype has more than one count but fewer than ten. The chain joins TRBV28 to TRBJ1-1; D is uncertain. CDR1 and CDR2 from the germline V gene are MDHEN and SYDVKM. CDR3 length: 12 residues. V dropped 2 bases and J dropped 5 bases, with 6 bases sitting between them. The CDR3 bases are TGTGCCAGCAGTTTACGGGTTACTGAAGCTTTCTTT. It codes for CASSLRVTEAFF. The full variable domain, with the rest looked up from reference TRBV28 and TRBJ1-1, is DVKVTQSSRYLVKRTGEKVFLECVQDMDHENMFWYRQDPGLGLRLIYFSYDVKMKEKGDIPEGYSVSREKKERFSLILESASTNQTSMYLCASSLRVTEAFFGQGTRLTVV.

This clonotype was seen many times. This chain connects TRBV7-2 to TRBJ2-1, with a possible D match to TRBD2 (6 bases). CDR1 is SGHTA, CDR2 FQGNSA, per germline. V lost 2 bases, J lost 2 bases, and 10 bases lay in between. The CDR3 runs to 15 residues. The CDR3 sequence is CASSLISGTYNEQFF. As DNA, the CDR3 is TGTGCCAGCAGCTTAATTAGCGGAACCTACAATGAGCAGTTCTTC.